This entry lists 18 T cell receptor beta chains sequenced from one sample in a study of CD8+CD57+ T cells in acquired aplastic anemia. Whoever was chosen for sequencing had shown CD8+CD57+ cell expansion by flow cytometry. TCR beta VDJ combinations and CDR3 sequences were profiled from genomic DNA. Each CDR3 protein gets one entry after TCRdb re-called the reads with MiXCR. The sample contains around 190,000 distinct CDR3 sequences, 45% to 60% of which appear only once. The specimen sequenced was sorted CD4+, CD8+, or CD8+CD57+ T cells (not recorded which) from PBMCs. These TCRs come from a human donor with aplastic anemia.

V gene TRBV20-1 combines with J gene TRBJ1-2; 7 bases line up with TRBD1. The V segment lost 6 bases and the J segment 0 bases; nucleotides outside the gene matches: 7. The CDR3 loop spans 14 amino acids. CDR1 is DFQATT and CDR2 is SNEGSKA in the germline V gene (reference sequence). CDR3: CSASGTASNYGYTF. CDR3 coding DNA: TGCAGTGCCTCCGGGACAGCTTCTAACTATGGCTACACCTTC.

This chain joins TRBV10-2 and TRBJ2-7; a weak D match, TRBD1 (6 bases). CDR1 WSHSY and CDR2 SAAADI come from the germline V gene. Trimming removed 4 bases at V and 3 bases at J, with 7 bases between. The CDR3 is made up of 12 amino acids. CDR3 sequence (DNA): TGCGCCAGCAGTGGACAGGTCTACGAGCAGTACTTC. As protein: CASSGQVYEQYF.

The chain uses TRBV15 and TRBJ2-7; 7 nucleotides align to TRBD2. The CDR3 runs to 15 residues. V gave up 3 bases and J gave up 2 bases; unmatched junction bases: 7. Germline V gene lookup returns CDR1 LNHNV and CDR2 YYDKDF (reference sequence). CDR3 bases: TGTGCCACCAGCAGGGGGGGGGTACCGGCCTACGAGCAGTACTTC. The encoded protein is CATSRGGVPAYEQYF.

This clonotype was observed many times. The rearrangement links TRBV20-1 to TRBJ1-2; a weak D match, TRBD1 (6 bases). CDR3 size: 12 residues. Trimming pared 6 bases from V and 2 bases from J, leaving 10 bases between. The germline CDR1 and CDR2 sequences are DFQATT and SNEGSKA (reference sequence). CDR3 amino acids: CSAGTPNYGYTF. The CDR3, as DNA: TGCAGTGCGGGGACACCGAACTATGGCTACACCTTC.

This clonotype was counted many times. This chain connects TRBV10-3 to TRBJ2-7; 11 positions agree with TRBD2. CDR3 length equals 15 residues. The V segment lost 7 bases and the J segment 0 bases; nucleotides outside the gene matches: 5. From germline, CDR1 is ENHRY and CDR2 SYGVKD. CDR3 sequence reads: CAITRGLADSYEQYF. The CDR3 region has the DNA TGTGCCATCACCCGGGGACTAGCGGACTCCTACGAGCAGTACTTC.

About this clonotype: This may come from a read error, since a much larger clone is one base off. The chain couples TRBV20-1 to TRBJ1-1; D gene ambiguous. CDR3 length: 14 residues. Trimming took off 7 bases at V and 3 bases at J, with 18 bases between the two ends. Germline V gives CDR1 DFQATT, CDR2 SNEGSKA (reference sequence). The DNA for the CDR3 is TGCAGTGTTGCAAAACCCGGGAGGGACACTGAAGCTTTCTTT. It specifies CSVAKPGRDTEAFF.

Only a few counts were recorded for this clonotype. Because the CDR3's place on the DNA is in doubt, the DNA is left out and the CDR3 is given as listed by TCRdb. The chain combines TRBV29-1 with TRBJ2-7; TRBD2, as called in the table, went unchecked against the DNA. The germline V gene has CDR1 SQVTM and CDR2 ANQGSEA. The length of the CDR3 is 12 amino acids, counting both ends. CDR3 protein: CSVGSGSGTEYF.

Relative to its sample, this clonotype is medium-sized. The rearrangement uses TRBV2 and TRBJ2-5; a possible D gene is TRBD2 (5 bases). Trimming shortened V by 8 bases and J by 8 bases, and 9 bases separated the two germline ends. CDR1 and CDR2 (germline): SNHLY, FYNNEI. The CDR3 contains 10 residues. The CDR3 coding sequence is TGTGCCAGCGAGCGGAGAACCCAGTACTTC. This sequence encodes CASERRTQYF.

This clonotype was seen at least ten times. The chain joins TRBV6-6 to TRBJ2-5; D possibly matches TRBD1 or TRBD2 (5 bases each). CDR3 length equals 14 residues. Trimming took off 10 bases at V and 5 bases at J, with 20 bases between the two ends. Germline V lookup: CDR1 MNHNY, CDR2 SVGAGI (reference sequence). In DNA form, the CDR3 reads TGTGCCATCACAGCCGGGACCAATAAGGAGACCCAGTACTTC. This gives the protein CAITAGTNKETQYF.

This clonotype has a count of ten or more. This chain joins TRBV9 and TRBJ1-1; D is undetermined. CDR1 is SGDLS and CDR2 is YYNGEE in the germline V gene. V shed 0 bases and J shed 4 bases, with 7 bases lying between them. CDR3 size: 13 residues. CDR3 sequence reads: CASSVGMGTEAFF. CDR3 bases: TGTGCCAGCAGCGTAGGGATGGGCACTGAAGCTTTCTTT.

This clonotype was observed many times. V is TRBV20-1 and J is TRBJ1-5, with TRBD1 matching over 9 bases. Trimming removed 4 bases from V and 5 bases from J; junction bases left unmatched: 9. The CDR3 extends over 15 amino acids. The germline V gene encodes CDR1 DFQATT and CDR2 SNEGSKA (reference sequence). CDR3 amino acids: CSAIRTGVVDQPQHF. DNA for the CDR3: TGCAGTGCTATCCGGACAGGGGTCGTAGATCAGCCCCAGCATTTT.

Remarks on this clonotype: Mismatch with germline at one junction end may stem from a read error. V and J are TRBV24-1 and TRBJ2-1, with 8 nucleotides matching TRBD1. CDR3 length equals 16 residues. CDR1 and CDR2 (germline): KGHDR, SFDVKD. In DNA form, the CDR3 reads TGTGCCACCAGTGACCGGGACAGGATGGCGCACAATGAGCAGCTCTTC. This sequence encodes CATSDRDRMAHNEQLF.

This clonotype was seen ten or more times. The V and J genes are TRBV10-3 and TRBJ2-5; no clear D. CDR1 is ENHRY and CDR2 is SYGVKD in the germline V gene. V was pared by 0 bases and J by 5 bases, with 4 bases between. The CDR3 spans 12 residues. The CDR3 DNA reads as TGTGCCATCAGTGAGTCGCGGGAGACCCAGTACTTC. It specifies CAISESRETQYF.

The chain combines TRBV6-2 or TRBV6-3 with TRBJ1-2; D uncertain. V gave up 8 bases and J gave up 8 bases, with 15 bases separating them. CDR1 and CDR2 (germline): MNHEY, SVGEGT. CDR3 length equals 12 residues. CDR3: CASPRQERGYTF. In DNA, the CDR3 is TGTGCCAGCCCGCGACAAGAGCGGGGCTACACCTTC.

This chain links TRBV6-9 with TRBJ1-6; 10 nucleotides match TRBD1. Germline values: CDR1 MNHGY, CDR2 SVAAGI. The J segment lost 7 bases and the V segment lost 6 bases, leaving 3 bases of the junction unmatched. This CDR3 contains 14 residues. This CDR3 reads CASRAGQGNSPLHF. CDR3 nucleotide sequence: TGTGCCAGCAGGGCGGGACAGGGGAATTCACCCCTCCACTTT.

The chain is built from TRBV29-1 and TRBJ2-5, with TRBD1 matching 9 bases. V dropped 7 bases and J dropped 3; count of bases not matched to a gene: 9. The germline gives CDR1 SQVTM, CDR2 ANQGSEA. This CDR3 spans 14 amino acids. The CDR3 DNA reads TGCAGCGGCACTCGGGGGACAGGGAAAGAGACCCAGTACTTC. Amino acid sequence: CSGTRGTGKETQYF.

The rearrangement joins TRBV20-1 to TRBJ1-6; 9 nucleotides match TRBD1. J was trimmed by 7 bases and V by 5 bases; bases with no gene match: 9. Germline V gene sequence: CDR1 DFQATT, CDR2 SNEGSKA (reference sequence). The CDR3 has 15 residues. CDR3 in DNA: TGCAGTGCTGACCTTAGCGGGACAGGGAATTCACCCCTCCACTTT. It yields the protein CSADLSGTGNSPLHF.

The V call is TRBV5-1, the J call TRBJ2-5; 13 bases map to TRBD2. This CDR3 has 16 amino acids. The germline CDR1 and CDR2 sequences are SGHRS and YFSETQ. The J segment lost 1 base and the V segment lost 4 bases, leaving 4 bases of the junction unmatched. This chain's CDR3 is CASSVRLAGGQETQYF. The CDR3 DNA is TGCGCCAGCAGCGTACGACTAGCGGGGGGCCAAGAGACCCAGTACTTC.